This record covers a single TCR beta chain. Its antigen remains unidentified. This entry comes from a study of Graves' ophthalmopathy and Graves' hyperthyroidism. Study-wide results and limits: With a specificity of around 76% and a sensitivity of 70.59%, the model predicted ophthalmopathy progression. A 13-signature model separated ophthalmopathy from stable hyperthyroidism, reaching about 90% sensitivity and 80% to 83% specificity cross-validated.

RNA transcripts provided the template for amplifying TCR beta CDR3 regions. HTBI primers were used in a first-round RT-PCR, which preceded a second-round multiplex PCR. TCRdb called the multiplex PCR reads again in MiXCR, with one record for every CDR3 protein. The data hold 200,000 to 300,000 distinct CDR3 sequences, with around 42% observed a single time. The CDR3 runs 14 residues. The germline V gene has CDR1 SGDLS and CDR2 YYNGEE. The V gene end was trimmed by 3 bases and the J gene end by 1 base; junction bases not matched to a gene: 4. The source is an adult man with Graves' ophthalmopathy. Specimen: peripheral blood. The V and J genes are TRBV9 and TRBJ2-7, with 7 bases fitting TRBD2. The CDR3 loop reads CASSELALSYEQYF. As DNA, the CDR3 is TGTGCCAGCAGCGAACTAGCGTTGTCCTACGAGCAGTACTTC.